This T cell receptor (beta chain) was sequenced during a study of vaccination and CD4 T cells after COVID-19. Study in general: At a median around 65 days (range 14 to 241) after dose two, post-vaccine samples were obtained.

Researchers used the Oncomine TCR Beta short-read assay to sequence DNA from cultured CD4+ T cells. TCRdb passed the PCR reads through MiXCR, listing each CDR3 protein once. The profile shows about 4,400 distinct CDR3 sequences, more than 25% of them singletons. Study-level results: A median around 90% of convalescent patients' SARS-CoV-2-reactive clones emerged only after vaccination.

The treatment denotes: roughly 10-day PBMC culture with coronavirus spike peptide pools or control peptides (ViraFEST assay). Collection of the unexposed donor's CD4+ T cells took place before the COVID-19 pandemic (2011-2018). Concerning this clonotype itself: Its matching antigen is unknown.

Sequencing was carried out using CD4+ T cells from blood, cultured in vitro. The receptor was isolated from a human donor in good health.

The CDR3 here is CASTPTGSADTQYF. CDR3 nucleotides: TGTGCCAGCACCCCGACAGGTTCCGCAGATACGCAGTATTTT. The rearrangement links TRBV12-3 or TRBV12-4 to TRBJ2-3; possibly TRBD1 for D (6 bases). V lost 7 bases and J 4 bases, leaving 15 bases between the germline ends. The length of the CDR3 is 14 residues.